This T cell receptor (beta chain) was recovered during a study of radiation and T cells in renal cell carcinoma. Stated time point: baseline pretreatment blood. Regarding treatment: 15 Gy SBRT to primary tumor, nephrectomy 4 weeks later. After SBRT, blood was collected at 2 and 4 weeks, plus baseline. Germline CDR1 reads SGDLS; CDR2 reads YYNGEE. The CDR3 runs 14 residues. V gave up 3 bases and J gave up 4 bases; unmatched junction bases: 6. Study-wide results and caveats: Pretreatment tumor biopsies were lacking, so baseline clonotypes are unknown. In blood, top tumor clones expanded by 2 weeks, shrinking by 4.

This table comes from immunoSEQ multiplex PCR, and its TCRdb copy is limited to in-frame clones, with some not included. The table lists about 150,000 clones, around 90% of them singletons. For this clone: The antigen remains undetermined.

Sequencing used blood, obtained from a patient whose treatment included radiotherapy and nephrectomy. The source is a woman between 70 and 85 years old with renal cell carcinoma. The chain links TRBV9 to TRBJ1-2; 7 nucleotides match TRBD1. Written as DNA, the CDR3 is TGTGCCAGCAGCGCAAGGGGGCGAGGCTATGGCTACACCTTC. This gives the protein CASSARGRGYGYTF.